This T cell receptor (beta chain) was captured in a study of T-cell reconstitution after alpha-beta-depleted transplantation in children (dated by TCRdb to 2016 to 2017). A note on the overall study: Using TCR repertoire profiling, the study followed T-cell immune reconstitution in a quantitative way in children after TCRalphabeta/CD19-depleted allogeneic hematopoietic cell transplantation. The research as a whole found: Over subsequent months, a decline in hyperexpanded clone frequencies was noted, and after one year, T-cell counts and TCRbeta diversity were mostly ascribed to newly produced T cells. The apparently early recovery of alphabetaT-cell counts about two months after transplant reportedly depended on only several hundred rapidly expanded clones that came from non-depleted graft cells. In some patients, high TCRbeta diversity at day 60 was attributed to recipient T cells and intrathymic progenitors that had survived conditioning.

Library method: PCR. Sequencing was performed on an Illumina HiSeq 2500. TCR library preparation used molecular barcoding, with unique molecular identifiers applied to normalize quantification of the TCRbeta repertoire. TCRdb reran the public reads through fastp at Q25 and MiXCR, keeping productive beta chains. Under each unique CDR3 protein, matching rows form one entry showing the most common genes and DNA. The sample table contains about a million distinct CDR3 sequences; only one count was recorded for roughly 29% of them. The ten largest clonotypes hold under 30% of the sample. This specimen's treatment or condition label, interpreted: allogeneic hematopoietic cell transplantation with graft depleted of TCRalphabeta T cells and CD19 B cells. The transplant recipients were children given TCRalphabeta/CD19-depleted allogeneic hematopoietic cell grafts. Measured from the cysteine to the phenylalanine, the CDR3 is 13 residues long. Only the CDR3 part of the read is kept: 39 bases, read in frame from the first base. Via the germline V gene (reference sequence), CDR1 is SEHNR and CDR2 FQNEAQ. V and J lose 2 bases and 4 bases, and a span of 8 bases separates them.

About this clonotype: This clone's antigen is unknown. Per-nucleotide qualities are absent, and no much larger clonotype sits a single base away.

The rearrangement combines TRBV7-9 with TRBJ2-5, with the D gene too uncertain to name. This material consisted of PBMCs, mostly from graft donor cells, taken 360 days after TCRalphabeta/CD19-depleted stem cell transplant. The clonotype was recovered from a boy younger than two who had a stem cell transplant for SCID, so the T cells may come from the graft donor. The CDR3 reads as follows: CASSLYPTETQYF. The DNA sequence is given as TGTGCCAGCAGCTTATACCCTACAGAGACCCAGTACTTC.